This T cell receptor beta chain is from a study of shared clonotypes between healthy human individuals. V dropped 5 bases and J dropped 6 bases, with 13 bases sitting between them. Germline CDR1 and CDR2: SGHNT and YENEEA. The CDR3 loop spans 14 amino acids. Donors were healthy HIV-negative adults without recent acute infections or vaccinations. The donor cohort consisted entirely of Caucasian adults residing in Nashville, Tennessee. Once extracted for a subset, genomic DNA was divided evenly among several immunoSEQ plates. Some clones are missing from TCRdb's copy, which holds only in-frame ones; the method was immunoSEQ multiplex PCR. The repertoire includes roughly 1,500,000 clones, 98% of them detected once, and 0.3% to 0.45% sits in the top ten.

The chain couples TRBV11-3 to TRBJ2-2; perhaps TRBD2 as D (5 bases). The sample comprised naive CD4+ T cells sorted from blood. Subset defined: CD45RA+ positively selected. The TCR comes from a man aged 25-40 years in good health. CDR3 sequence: CASSRLRDSGELFF. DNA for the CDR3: TGTGCCAGCAGCCGACTTCGGGATTCCGGGGAGCTGTTTTTT.